One T cell receptor (beta chain) is described in this entry. Antigen unknown. Researchers grouped second doses given at about 4 or about 12 weeks into one pool. The assay was immunoSEQ multiplex PCR, and TCRdb's table has in-frame clones only and misses some. This table has under 80,000 clones, 70% to 90% appearing once. This specimen comes from a study of T cell responses to AZD1222 COVID-19 vaccine. V lost 2 bases, J lost 3 bases, and 6 bases stayed unmatched. This CDR3 is 16 amino acids long. Germline-derived CDR1 and CDR2 are SGHTA and FQGNSA. General study findings and limits: When two AZD1222 doses had been given, Spike-specific TCR breadth and depth rose. Just 5 to 7 AZD1222 recipients were seropositive at baseline.

V is TRBV7-2 and J is TRBJ2-2; the match to TRBD2 covers 7 bases. This clonotype originated in an adult who received the AZD1222 COVID-19 vaccine. The input for sequencing was peripheral blood, taken 28 days after the second AZD1222 dose. The CDR3 DNA reads TGTGCCAGCAGCTTAAGGCTAGCGGTTGACACCGGGGAGCTGTTTTTT. Translating gives CASSLRLAVDTGELFF.